This record concerns one T cell receptor beta chain sequence. These data are taken from a study of technical replicates of blood from a few donors. The method was immunoSEQ multiplex PCR; TCRdb's version includes in-frame clones alone and lacks a portion of them. The sample records tens of thousands of clones, about 95% being singletons. Trimming cost V 6 bases and J 1 base; bases outside gene matches: 21. The CDR3 contains 20 residues. Looked up from germline, CDR1 is LNHDA and CDR2 is SQIVND (reference sequence). Sequenced sample: T cells isolated from PBMCs. The chain employs TRBV19 and TRBJ2-3, with 8 bases matching TRBD2. The source of this sequence is a human donor in good health. The CDR3 DNA sequence: TGTGCCAGTAGCCCCCGCGACATAACGATAGCGGGGACTCGCACAGATACGCAGTATTTT. Protein: CASSPRDITIAGTRTDTQYF.